The entry below gives a single T cell receptor (beta chain) sequence along with its context. The record originates from a study of tumor-infiltrating lymphocytes in primary liver carcinoma. The CDR3 totals 15 residues. V was pared by 10 bases and J by 7 bases, with 19 bases of the junction left unmatched. The source of the blood RNA was unsorted whole blood, and germline DNA was extracted as well. Researchers generated TCR beta cDNA from approximately 450 ng of total RNA, relying on a constant-region primer. It was through three nested multiplex PCR rounds of slightly modified ARM-PCR that TCR beta libraries arose. The two initial PCR rounds, roughly 11 cycles each, used TRBV1-TRBV30 forward and C-beta reverse primers. TCRdb called the multiplex PCR reads again in MiXCR, with one record for every CDR3 protein. Here the sample spans hundreds of thousands of distinct CDR3 sequences, about 50% being singletons.

The clonotype comes from a woman aged 30 to 39 with primary liver carcinoma and hepatitis B virus infection. Sequencing was performed on peripheral blood. This chain uses TRBV12-3 or TRBV12-4 with TRBJ2-7; 7 bases fit TRBD1. CDR3 bases: TGTGCCAACAGAAAACAGGGGCATGTCGTTTGTGAGCAGTACTTC. It specifies CANRKQGHVVCEQYF.